One sample yielded the 2 T cell receptor beta chains listed below, sequenced in a study of blood T cell repertoires in COVID-19. This table comes from immunoSEQ multiplex PCR, and its TCRdb copy is limited to in-frame clones, with some not included. In the table there are under 150,000 clones, around two thirds of which are singletons. Source material: peripheral blood. The origin of the receptors is a woman in her 70s with acute or convalescent COVID-19.

A few counts support this clone. The V call is TRBV5-6, the J call TRBJ2-5, with D maybe TRBD2 (6 bases). Between the trimmed V and J ends, which lost 4 bases and 5 bases, there was a span of 12 bases. The CDR3 length is 13 residues. CDR1 is SGHDT and CDR2 is YYEEEE in the germline V gene. The CDR3 DNA follows: TGTGCCAGCAGCCCTGGGAGGTGGGAGACCCAGTACTTC. Translating it yields CASSPGRWETQYF.

Many counts were recorded for this clone. V is TRBV7-9 and J is TRBJ1-5, with 9 bases lining up with TRBD1. Germline trimming cut 5 bases from V and 3 bases from J; bases unmatched to any gene: 5. The CDR3 spans 15 residues. Germline CDR1 is SEHNR and CDR2 is FQNEAQ (reference sequence). The CDR3 here is CASSPGQGPNQPQHF. For the CDR3, the DNA is TGTGCCAGCAGCCCGGGACAGGGACCCAATCAGCCCCAGCATTTT. Full variable domain (outside the CDR3, taken from reference TRBV7-9 and TRBJ1-5): DTGVSQNPRHKITKRGQNVTFRCDPISEHNRLYWYRQTLGQGPEFLTYFQNEAQLEKSRLLSDRFSAERPKGSFSTLEIQRTEQGDSAMYLCASSPGQGPNQPQHFGDGTRLSIL.